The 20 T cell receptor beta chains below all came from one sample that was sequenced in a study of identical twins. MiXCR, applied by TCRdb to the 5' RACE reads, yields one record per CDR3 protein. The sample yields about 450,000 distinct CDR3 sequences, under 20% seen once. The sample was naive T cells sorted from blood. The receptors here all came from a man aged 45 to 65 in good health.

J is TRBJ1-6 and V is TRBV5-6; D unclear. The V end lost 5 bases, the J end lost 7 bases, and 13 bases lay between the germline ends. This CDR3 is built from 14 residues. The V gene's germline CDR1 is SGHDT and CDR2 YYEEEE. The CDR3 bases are TGTGCCAGCAGGCGGCTTGTCGGAAATTCACCCCTCCACTTT. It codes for CASRRLVGNSPLHF.

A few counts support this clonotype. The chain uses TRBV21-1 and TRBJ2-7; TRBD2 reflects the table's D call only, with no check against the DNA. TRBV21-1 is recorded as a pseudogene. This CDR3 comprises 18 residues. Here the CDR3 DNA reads TGTGCCAGCAGCAAGGAGAATCGGACTAGCGGACGTTCCTACGAGCAGTACTTC. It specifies CASSKENRTSGRSYEQYF.

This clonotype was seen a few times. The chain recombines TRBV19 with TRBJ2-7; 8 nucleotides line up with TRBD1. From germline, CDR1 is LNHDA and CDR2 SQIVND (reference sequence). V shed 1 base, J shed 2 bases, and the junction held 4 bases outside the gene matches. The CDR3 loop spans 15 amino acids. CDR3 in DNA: TGTGCCAGTAGTATAGGGACAGGGCGGACCTACGAGCAGTACTTC. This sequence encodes CASSIGTGRTYEQYF.

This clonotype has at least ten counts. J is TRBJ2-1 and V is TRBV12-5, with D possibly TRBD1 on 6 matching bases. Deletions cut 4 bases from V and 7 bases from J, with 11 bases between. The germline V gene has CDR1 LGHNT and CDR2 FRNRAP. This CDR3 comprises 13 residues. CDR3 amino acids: CASGWDTSNEQFF. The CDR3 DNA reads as TGTGCTAGTGGTTGGGACACCTCTAATGAGCAGTTCTTC.

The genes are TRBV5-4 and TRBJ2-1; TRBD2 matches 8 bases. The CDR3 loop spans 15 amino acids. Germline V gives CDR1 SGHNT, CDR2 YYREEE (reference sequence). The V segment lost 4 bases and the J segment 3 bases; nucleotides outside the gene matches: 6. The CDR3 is CASSPTSGNYNEQFF. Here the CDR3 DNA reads TGTGCCAGCAGCCCTACTAGCGGAAACTACAATGAGCAGTTCTTC. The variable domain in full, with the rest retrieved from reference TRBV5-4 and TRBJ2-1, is ETGVTQSPTHLIKTRGQQVTLRCSSQSGHNTVSWYQQALGQGPQFIFQYYREEENGRGNFPPRFSGLQFPNYSSELNVNALELDDSALYLCASSPTSGNYNEQFFGPGTRLTVL.

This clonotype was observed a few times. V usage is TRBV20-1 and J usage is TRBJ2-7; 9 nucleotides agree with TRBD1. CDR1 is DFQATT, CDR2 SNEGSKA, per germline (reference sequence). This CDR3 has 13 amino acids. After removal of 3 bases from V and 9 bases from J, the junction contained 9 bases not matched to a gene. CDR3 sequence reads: CSARETGGLGQYF. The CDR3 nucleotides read TGCAGTGCTAGGGAGACAGGGGGATTGGGGCAGTACTTC.

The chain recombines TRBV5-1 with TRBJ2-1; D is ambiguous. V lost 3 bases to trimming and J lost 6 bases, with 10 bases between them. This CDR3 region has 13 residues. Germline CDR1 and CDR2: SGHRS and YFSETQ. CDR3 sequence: CASSSGPRNEQFF. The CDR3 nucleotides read TGCGCCAGCAGCTCCGGGCCCCGCAATGAGCAGTTCTTC.

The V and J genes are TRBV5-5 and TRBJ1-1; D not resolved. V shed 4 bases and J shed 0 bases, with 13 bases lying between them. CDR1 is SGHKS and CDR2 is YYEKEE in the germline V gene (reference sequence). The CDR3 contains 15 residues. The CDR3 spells CASSQALLVNTEAFF. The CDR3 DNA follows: TGTGCCAGCAGCCAGGCCCTTTTAGTGAACACTGAAGCTTTCTTT.

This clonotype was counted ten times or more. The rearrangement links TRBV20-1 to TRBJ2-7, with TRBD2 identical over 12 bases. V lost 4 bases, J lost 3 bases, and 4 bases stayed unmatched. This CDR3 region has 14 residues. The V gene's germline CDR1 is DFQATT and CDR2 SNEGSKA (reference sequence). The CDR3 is CSATSGRAVYEQYF. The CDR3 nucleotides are TGCAGTGCTACTAGCGGGAGGGCCGTCTACGAGCAGTACTTC.

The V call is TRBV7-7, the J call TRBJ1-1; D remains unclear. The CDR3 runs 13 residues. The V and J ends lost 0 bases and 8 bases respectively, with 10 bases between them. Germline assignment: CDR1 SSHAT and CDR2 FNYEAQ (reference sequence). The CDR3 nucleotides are TGTGCCAGCAGCTTAGCGCCAGGCTTAGAAGCTTTCTTT. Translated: CASSLAPGLEAFF.

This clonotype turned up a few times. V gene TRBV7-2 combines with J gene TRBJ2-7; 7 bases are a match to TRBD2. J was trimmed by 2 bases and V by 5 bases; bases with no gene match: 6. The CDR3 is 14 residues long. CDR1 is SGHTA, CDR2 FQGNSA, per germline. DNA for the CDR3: TGTGCCAGCAGCCGGACTAGGACCACCTACGAGCAGTACTTC. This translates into CASSRTRTTYEQYF. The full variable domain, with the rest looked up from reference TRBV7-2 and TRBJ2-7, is GAGVSQSPSNKVTEKGKDVELRCDPISGHTALYWYRQSLGQGLEFLIYFQGNSAPDKSGLPSDRFSAERTGGSVSTLTIQRTQQEDSAVYLCASSRTRTTYEQYFGPGTRLTVT.

This CDR3 reads CSVLGRNTEAFF. DNA for the CDR3: TGCAGTGTCTTGGGAAGGAACACTGAAGCTTTCTTT. V usage is TRBV29-1 and J usage is TRBJ1-1; unclear D gene. Germline CDR1 SQVTM, CDR2 ANQGSEA. The CDR3 totals 12 residues.

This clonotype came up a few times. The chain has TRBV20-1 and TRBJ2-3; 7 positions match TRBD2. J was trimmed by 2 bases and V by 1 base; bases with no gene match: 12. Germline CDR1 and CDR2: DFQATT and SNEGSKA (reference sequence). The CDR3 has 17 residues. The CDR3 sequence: CSARGAGVQRFTDTQYF. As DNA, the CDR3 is TGCAGTGCTAGAGGTGCGGGGGTCCAGAGGTTCACAGATACGCAGTATTTT.

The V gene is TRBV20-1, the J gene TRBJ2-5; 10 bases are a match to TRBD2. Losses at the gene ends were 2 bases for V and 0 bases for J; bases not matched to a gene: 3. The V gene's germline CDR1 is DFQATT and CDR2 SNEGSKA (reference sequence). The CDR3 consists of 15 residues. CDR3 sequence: CSARKLAGNQETQYF. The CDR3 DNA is TGCAGTGCTAGAAAACTAGCGGGGAACCAAGAGACCCAGTACTTC.

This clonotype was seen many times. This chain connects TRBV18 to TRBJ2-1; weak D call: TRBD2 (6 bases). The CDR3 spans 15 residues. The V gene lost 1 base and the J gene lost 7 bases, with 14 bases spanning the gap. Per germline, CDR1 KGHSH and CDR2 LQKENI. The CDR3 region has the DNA TGTGCCAGCTCACCACGGGGGGTTCCTGCTAATGAGCAGTTCTTC. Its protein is CASSPRGVPANEQFF. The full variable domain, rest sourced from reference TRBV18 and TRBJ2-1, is NAGVMQNPRHLVRRRGQEARLRCSPMKGHSHVYWYRQLPEEGLKFMVYLQKENIIDESGMPKERFSAEFPKEGPSILRIQQVVRGDSAAYFCASSPRGVPANEQFFGPGTRLTVL.

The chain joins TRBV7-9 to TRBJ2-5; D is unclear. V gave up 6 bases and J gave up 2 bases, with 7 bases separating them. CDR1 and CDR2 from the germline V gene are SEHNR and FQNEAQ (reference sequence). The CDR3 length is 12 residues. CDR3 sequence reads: CASRIIQETQYF. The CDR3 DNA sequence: TGTGCCAGCAGAATAATTCAAGAGACCCAGTACTTC.

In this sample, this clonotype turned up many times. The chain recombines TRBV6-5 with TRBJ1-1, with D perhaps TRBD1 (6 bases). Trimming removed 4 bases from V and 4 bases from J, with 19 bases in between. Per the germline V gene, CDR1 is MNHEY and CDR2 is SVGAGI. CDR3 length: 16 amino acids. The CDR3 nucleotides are TGTGCCAGCAGTTCACAGACAGGAAGGTTAGCCACTGAAGCTTTCTTT. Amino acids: CASSSQTGRLATEAFF.

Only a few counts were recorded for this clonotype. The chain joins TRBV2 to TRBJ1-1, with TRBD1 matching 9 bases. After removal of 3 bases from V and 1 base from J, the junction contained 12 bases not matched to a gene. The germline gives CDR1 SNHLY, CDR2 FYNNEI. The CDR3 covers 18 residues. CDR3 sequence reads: CASSDPPGDRAWNTEAFF. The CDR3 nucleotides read TGTGCCAGCAGTGACCCTCCGGGGGACAGGGCATGGAACACTGAAGCTTTCTTT. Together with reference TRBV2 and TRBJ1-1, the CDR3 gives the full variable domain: EPEVTQTPSHQVTQMGQEVILRCVPISNHLYFYWYRQILGQKVEFLVSFYNNEISEKSEIFDDQFSVERPDGSNFTLKIRSTKLEDSAMYFCASSDPPGDRAWNTEAFFGQGTRLTVV.

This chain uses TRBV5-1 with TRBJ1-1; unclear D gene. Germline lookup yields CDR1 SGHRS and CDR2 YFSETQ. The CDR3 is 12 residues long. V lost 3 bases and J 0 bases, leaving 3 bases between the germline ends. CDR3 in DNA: TGCGCCAGCAGCTCCGTGAACACTGAAGCTTTCTTT. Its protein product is CASSSVNTEAFF.

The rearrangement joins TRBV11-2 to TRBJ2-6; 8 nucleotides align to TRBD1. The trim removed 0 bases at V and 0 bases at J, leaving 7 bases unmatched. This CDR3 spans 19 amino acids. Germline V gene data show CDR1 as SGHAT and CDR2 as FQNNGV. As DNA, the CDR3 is TGTGCCAGCAGCTTAGATCCCGCAGGGGGCCTCTCTGGGGCCAACGTCCTGACTTTC. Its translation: CASSLDPAGGLSGANVLTF.